This TCR beta chain was identified in a study of CD8 T cells in Susac syndrome. The CDR3 length is 16 residues. The V and J ends lost 1 base and 4 bases, in that order; junction bases with no gene match: 4. Germline V gives CDR1 GTSNPN, CDR2 SVGIG (reference sequence). Random hexamers were used to reverse transcribe an amount of about 0.45 to 1 ug RNA. TCRdb processed the immunoSEQ multiplex PCR reads anew with MiXCR; each CDR3 protein has one entry. In the table there are over 120,000 distinct CDR3 sequences, roughly 94% of which are singletons. The diagnostic criteria were recently defined, and patients with Susac syndrome met them for definite or probable disease.

This TCR was sampled from a human donor with Susac syndrome. The sample taken for sequencing was CD4+ T cells from PBMCs. The genes are TRBV30 and TRBJ2-2, with 12 bases fitting TRBD2. As DNA, the CDR3 is TGTGCCTGGAGTGGCCTAGCGGGGGGGTCCACCGGGGAGCTGTTTTTT. Protein: CAWSGLAGGSTGELFF.